This T cell receptor beta chain is from a study of cytomegalovirus exposure and HLA in healthy donors. Findings and limits, study-wide: An analysis done earlier found most TCR beta V segments productive about 87% or about 30% of the time. It was likely that a cluster of highly shared sequence variants was a sequencing artifact. In a later analysis, across HLA loci, associated TCR counts were highest for DRB1, lowest for HLA-C. Analysis performed later showed TCR beta chains linked to HLA being more clonally expanded than equally common others.

Comments on this clone: As yet, its antigen is unknown.

PCR amplification relied on 60 Vbeta primers (plus 13 Jbeta primers). The data were produced by immunoSEQ multiplex PCR, yet TCRdb's version contains in-frame clones alone and is incomplete. The table has 95,000 to 150,000 clones, approximately 70% seen once. Material for sequencing was PBMCs. This TCR was sampled from a young man in good health and CMV-seronegative.

CDR3 sequence: CASSNIHRDQETQYF. CDR3 coding DNA: TGTGCCAGCAGTAACATTCACAGGGACCAAGAGACCCAGTACTTC. J is TRBJ2-5 and V is TRBV28, with D possibly TRBD1 on 6 matching bases. CDR3 length: 15 amino acids. Between the trimmed V and J ends, which lost 5 bases and 0 bases, there was a span of 13 bases. Per the germline V gene, CDR1 is MDHEN and CDR2 is SYDVKM.